A single sample is the source of the 8 T cell receptor beta chains below, sequenced in a study of CD8 T cells in ankylosing spondylitis (TCRdb year 2017). Beyond this particular receptor, the publication reports: Blood from ankylosing spondylitis patients appeared to be characterized by a TCR beta motif composed of under 10 highly homologous amino acid variants.

The antigens for these receptors are not known. The library was produced with 5' RACE. TCRdb shows the sequencer as Illumina HiSeq 2500. TCRdb reprocessed the public reads (quality trimming at Q25 with fastp, clone calling with MiXCR) and kept in-frame beta chains. Every distinct CDR3 protein forms one entry, paired with its most common genes and DNA. The sample table holds 650,000 to 800,000 distinct CDR3 sequences, of which roughly 19% were seen once. Over 15% of the sample lies in the top ten. Sequencing used blood, either unsorted or a sorted T cell fraction (not recorded which). The receptors originated from a male donor with ankylosing spondylitis.

This clonotype was seen repeatedly, ten times or more. The chain uses TRBV16 and TRBJ2-1; D gene ambiguous. Trimming removed 0 bases from V and 5 bases from J, with 5 bases in between. Germline assignment: CDR1 KGHSY and CDR2 FQNENV. CDR3 length: 13 amino acids. The CDR3 reads CASSQSRHNEQFF. The CDR3 DNA is TGTGCCAGCAGCCAATCTCGGCACAATGAGCAGTTCTTC.

The chain employs TRBV20-1 and TRBJ2-6, with 8 bases fitting TRBD2. The germline CDR1 and CDR2 sequences are DFQATT and SNEGSKA (reference sequence). J was trimmed by 3 bases and V by 6 bases; bases with no gene match: 7. The CDR3 has 15 amino acids. The CDR3 is CSAGAGARGANVLTF. CDR3 sequence (DNA): TGCAGTGCCGGAGCGGGGGCTCGTGGGGCCAACGTCCTGACTTTC.

This clonotype was seen ten or more times. This chain links TRBV7-3 with TRBJ2-1; D might be TRBD2 (6 bases). CDR1 and CDR2 from the germline V gene are SGHTA and FQGTGA. The CDR3 totals 18 residues. Trimming took 5 bases from V and 0 from J, leaving 20 bases between them. The CDR3 bases are TGTGCCAGCAGCCCTAACGGGGGATTTCTTAGCTCCTACAATGAGCAGTTCTTC. This gives the protein CASSPNGGFLSSYNEQFF.

This clonotype has only a few counts. This chain uses TRBV27 with TRBJ2-5, with TRBD2 matching 14 bases. Germline CDR1 is MNHEY and CDR2 is SMNVEV (reference sequence). The V gene end was trimmed by 5 bases and the J gene end by 2 bases; junction bases not matched to a gene: 7. CDR3 length equals 17 residues. CDR3: CASSRKGTSGSQETQYF. CDR3 DNA sequence: TGTGCCAGCAGTAGAAAGGGGACTAGCGGGAGTCAAGAGACCCAGTACTTC.

Turning to this clonotype: The junction departs from germline at one end; a sequencing error may be responsible. The V call is TRBV7-3, the J call TRBJ2-1, with TRBD2 matching 7 bases. The germline V gene has CDR1 SGHTA and CDR2 FQGTGA. The CDR3 length is 16 residues. The CDR3 DNA follows: TGTGCCAGCAGCCTAACCCCGACCGGGACTAACAATGAGCAGTTCTTC. This sequence encodes CASSLTPTGTNNEQFF.

This clonotype was seen a handful of times. The chain couples TRBV20-1 to TRBJ2-7; 8 nucleotides align to TRBD1. Germline assignment: CDR1 DFQATT and CDR2 SNEGSKA (reference sequence). With V trimmed by 4 bases and J by 3 bases, 2 bases remained unmatched. The CDR3 has 12 residues. Here the CDR3 reads CSAMGQVYEQYF. In nucleotides, the CDR3 is TGCAGTGCTATGGGACAGGTCTACGAGCAGTACTTC.

This chain joins TRBV9 and TRBJ2-7; 12 bases align to TRBD1. The V gene's germline CDR1 is SGDLS and CDR2 YYNGEE. The CDR3 runs to 14 residues. J lost 5 bases, V lost 3 bases, and 3 bases had no gene match. The CDR3 is CASSEGQGANEQYF. The CDR3 nucleotides read TGTGCCAGCAGCGAGGGACAGGGGGCCAACGAGCAGTACTTC. Looking up the rest from reference TRBV9 and TRBJ2-7 gives the full variable domain: DSGVTQTPKHLITATGQRVTLRCSPRSGDLSVYWYQQSLDQGLQFLIQYYNGEERAKGNILERFSAQQFPDLHSELNLSSLELGDSALYFCASSEGQGANEQYFGPGTRLTVT.

The J gene is TRBJ1-1, the V gene TRBV28; D is possibly TRBD1 (5 bases). V was cut by 6 bases and J by 10 bases, with 15 bases left in between. The CDR3 covers 12 residues. Looked up from germline, CDR1 is MDHEN and CDR2 is SYDVKM. In DNA, the CDR3 is TGTGCCAGCAGCCCTCTGGGGGAAGTAGCTTTCTTT. Protein product: CASSPLGEVAFF.